One sample yielded the 12 T cell receptor beta chains listed below, sequenced in a study of cytomegalovirus exposure and HLA in healthy donors. Researchers ran the PCR with 60 Vbeta and 13 Jbeta primers. Repertoires were generated with immunoSEQ multiplex PCR, while TCRdb's copy carries only in-frame clones and drops some. The data hold around 98,000 clones, with roughly 79% observed a single time. Sequencing used PBMCs. These receptor sequences come from a woman aged 40 to 49 in good health and CMV-seronegative.

The rearrangement uses TRBV9 and TRBJ1-1, with 8 bases fitting TRBD1. Germline CDR1 and CDR2: SGDLS and YYNGEE. V lost 4 bases, J lost 1 base, and 6 bases stayed unmatched. The CDR3 has 15 residues. Written as DNA, the CDR3 is TGTGCCAGCAGCTCCCGGACAGGGAGGAACACTGAAGCTTTCTTT. It specifies CASSSRTGRNTEAFF. Full variable domain (missing parts from reference TRBV9 and TRBJ1-1): DSGVTQTPKHLITATGQRVTLRCSPRSGDLSVYWYQQSLDQGLQFLIQYYNGEERAKGNILERFSAQQFPDLHSELNLSSLELGDSALYFCASSSRTGRNTEAFFGQGTRLTVV.

This chain joins TRBV23-1 and TRBJ1-3, with D possibly being TRBD1 (6 bases). TRBV23-1 is sorted into the ORF group, with uncertain function. CDR3 length: 15 residues. The V gene lost 4 bases and the J gene lost 0 bases, with 10 bases spanning the gap. The CDR3 DNA follows: TGCGCCAGCAGTCTTAGCAGGGGCTCTGGAAACACCATATATTTT. It yields the protein CASSLSRGSGNTIYF.

A single count supports this clone. The chain recombines TRBV7-8 with TRBJ1-3; no reliable D call. Germline V gene data show CDR1 as SGHVS and CDR2 as FQNEAQ. Trimming left V 2 bases short and J 0 bases short, with 5 bases between. This CDR3 comprises 14 residues. The CDR3 loop reads CASSLSDSGNTIYF. The DNA for the CDR3 is TGTGCCAGCAGCTTATCAGACTCTGGAAACACCATATATTTT.

This clone was detected only once. The chain has TRBV5-4 and TRBJ1-6, with 9 bases fitting TRBD1. The V segment lost 4 bases and the J segment 9 bases; nucleotides outside the gene matches: 8. The CDR3 has 15 residues. Germline CDR1 is SGHNT and CDR2 is YYREEE (reference sequence). For the CDR3, the DNA is TGTGCCAGCAGCAGGGGACAGGGAAGGGGTTCACCCCTCCACTTT. Its translation is CASSRGQGRGSPLHF.

The genes are TRBV27 and TRBJ1-5; 9 bases fit TRBD1. CDR1 is MNHEY and CDR2 is SMNVEV in the germline V gene (reference sequence). This CDR3 is 15 amino acids long. V lost 4 bases to trimming and J lost 3 bases; unmatched junction nucleotides: 4. The CDR3 reads CASSSGQGYNQPQHF. The DNA for the CDR3 is TGTGCCAGCAGTTCGGGACAGGGCTACAATCAGCCCCAGCATTTT.

This clone was counted only a few times. V is TRBV5-4 and J is TRBJ1-1; D may be TRBD1 (5 bases). The length of the CDR3 is 14 residues. V was clipped by 2 bases and J by 4 bases, with 12 bases between them. Germline V lookup: CDR1 SGHNT, CDR2 YYREEE (reference sequence). CDR3 in amino acids: CASSLGVLVTEAFF. CDR3 bases: TGTGCCAGCAGCTTAGGGGTTCTGGTCACTGAAGCTTTCTTT.

The chain recombines TRBV2 with TRBJ1-4, with TRBD1 identical over 9 bases. Unmatched junction bases numbered 3, after V lost 6 bases and J lost 1 base. Germline CDR1 is SNHLY and CDR2 is FYNNEI. The CDR3 spans 15 residues. In DNA, the CDR3 is TGTGCCAGCAGGGGACAGGGTGTAACTAATGAAAAACTGTTTTTT. Translated: CASRGQGVTNEKLFF. Full variable domain (rest looked up from reference TRBV2 and TRBJ1-4): EPEVTQTPSHQVTQMGQEVILRCVPISNHLYFYWYRQILGQKVEFLVSFYNNEISEKSEIFDDQFSVERPDGSNFTLKIRSTKLEDSAMYFCASRGQGVTNEKLFFGSGTQLSVL.

This chain uses TRBV29-1 with TRBJ2-7; the match to TRBD1 covers 9 bases. Germline V gene sequence: CDR1 SQVTM, CDR2 ANQGSEA. The CDR3 is 16 residues long. The V segment lost 5 bases and the J segment 0 bases; nucleotides outside the gene matches: 11. CDR3 DNA sequence: TGCAGCGTTCCGGGACAGGGAGCATCCACCTCCTACGAGCAGTACTTC. Translation gives CSVPGQGASTSYEQYF.

The DNA of the CDR3 is TGTGCCAGCAGTCCAGGGACAGGGGGAAACACCATATATTTT. Translating gives CASSPGTGGNTIYF. The chain links TRBV6-6 to TRBJ1-3; TRBD1 aligns across 9 bases. This CDR3 is built from 14 residues. V dropped 5 bases and J dropped 4; count of bases not matched to a gene: 3. The germline gives CDR1 MNHNY, CDR2 SVGAGI (reference sequence).

V usage is TRBV19 and J usage is TRBJ1-2, with 8 bases fitting TRBD1. Looked up from germline, CDR1 is LNHDA and CDR2 is SQIVND (reference sequence). V dropped 3 bases and J dropped 2; count of bases not matched to a gene: 5. This CDR3 comprises 15 residues. The CDR3 reads CASSMGRDRNYGYTF. CDR3 DNA sequence: TGTGCCAGTAGTATGGGGAGGGACAGGAACTATGGCTACACCTTC.

The chain couples TRBV2 to TRBJ1-5; D remains unclear. The CDR3 runs 18 residues. V was trimmed by 0 bases and J by 1 base, leaving 16 bases between them. Germline V gene data show CDR1 as SNHLY and CDR2 as FYNNEI. In DNA, the CDR3 is TGTGCCAGCAGTGAAGCGATTGCAGAAAATTCGAGCAATCAGCCCCAGCATTTT. It translates to CASSEAIAENSSNQPQHF.

This clone was picked up one time. V usage is TRBV30 and J usage is TRBJ2-3; 7 nucleotides line up with TRBD1. V dropped 3 bases and J dropped 10; count of bases not matched to a gene: 4. This CDR3 is built from 11 residues. Germline loops: CDR1 GTSNPN, CDR2 SVGIG (reference sequence). This chain's CDR3 is CAWRRDSPQYF. CDR3 bases: TGTGCCTGGAGGAGGGACAGTCCGCAGTATTTT.